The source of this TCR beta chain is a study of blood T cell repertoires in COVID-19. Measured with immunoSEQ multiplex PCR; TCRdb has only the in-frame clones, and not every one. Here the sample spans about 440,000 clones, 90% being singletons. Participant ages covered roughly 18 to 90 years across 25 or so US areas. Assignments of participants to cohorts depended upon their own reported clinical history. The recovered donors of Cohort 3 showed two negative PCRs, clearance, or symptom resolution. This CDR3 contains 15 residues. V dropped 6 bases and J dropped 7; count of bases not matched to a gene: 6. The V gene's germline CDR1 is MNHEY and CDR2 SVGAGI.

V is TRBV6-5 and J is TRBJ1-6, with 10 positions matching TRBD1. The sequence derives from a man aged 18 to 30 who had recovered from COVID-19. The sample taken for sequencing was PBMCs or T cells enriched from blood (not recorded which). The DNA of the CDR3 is TGTGCCAGCAGAAAGACAGGGGGCAGCAATTCACCCCTCCACTTT. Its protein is CASRKTGGSNSPLHF.